The TCR beta chain under discussion was sequenced for a study of vaccination effects on CD4 cells after COVID-19. This CDR3 has 15 residues. The germline V and J ends were trimmed by 1 base and 2 bases, with 9 bases remaining between them. Germline V gene lookup returns CDR1 MGHRA and CDR2 YSYEKL. Profiled with immunoSEQ multiplex PCR; TCRdb holds only in-frame clones, not every one. The sample contains about 61,000 clones, about three quarters of which appear only once. With respect to this clone: No antigen is known for it.

Antigen-specific CD4+ T cell clonotypes were called by their expansion after viral peptide-pool culture in ViraFEST. CD4+ T cells were isolated after around 10 days of culture. Vaccination of participants consisted of two doses of either the BNT162b2 or mRNA-1273 vaccine. Nucleocapsid antibodies stayed negative before and after vaccination, showing no earlier SARS-CoV-2 infection. Two million PBMC were placed in each well, which was supplemented with 10 IU/ml IL-2 and 8.5 to 10 ug/ml peptides. Sequenced material: CD4+ T cells from PBMCs cultured with HCoV-229E spike peptides, taken after COVID-19 vaccination. This clonotype was sampled from a human donor who received a COVID-19 vaccine. The chain is built from TRBV4-1 and TRBJ1-5; D uncertain. The CDR3 protein is CASSQVVDGNQPQHF. CDR3 bases: TGCGCCAGCAGCCAAGTTGTAGATGGCAATCAGCCCCAGCATTTT.